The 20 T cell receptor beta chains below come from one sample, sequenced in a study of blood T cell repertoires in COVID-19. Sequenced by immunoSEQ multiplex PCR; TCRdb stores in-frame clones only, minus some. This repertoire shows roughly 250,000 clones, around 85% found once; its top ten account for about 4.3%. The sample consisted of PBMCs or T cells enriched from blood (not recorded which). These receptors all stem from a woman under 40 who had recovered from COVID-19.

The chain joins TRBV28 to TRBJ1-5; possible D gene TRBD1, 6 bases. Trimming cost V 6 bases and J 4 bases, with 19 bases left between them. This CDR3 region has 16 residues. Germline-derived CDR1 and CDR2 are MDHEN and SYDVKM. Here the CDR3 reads CASREGGFIANQPQHF. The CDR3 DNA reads TGTGCCAGCAGGGAGGGGGGGTTTATAGCAAATCAGCCCCAGCATTTT.

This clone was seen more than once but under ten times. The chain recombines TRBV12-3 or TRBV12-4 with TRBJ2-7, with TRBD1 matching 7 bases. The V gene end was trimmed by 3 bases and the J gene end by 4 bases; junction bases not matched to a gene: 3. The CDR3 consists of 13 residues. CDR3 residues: CASSLGQTYEQYF. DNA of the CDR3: TGTGCCAGCAGTTTGGGACAGACGTACGAGCAGTACTTC.

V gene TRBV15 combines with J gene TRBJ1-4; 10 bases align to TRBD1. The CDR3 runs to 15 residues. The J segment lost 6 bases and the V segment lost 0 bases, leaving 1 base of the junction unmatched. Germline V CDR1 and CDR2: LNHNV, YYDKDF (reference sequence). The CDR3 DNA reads TGTGCCACCAGCAGAGAGGGGACAGGGGATGAAAAACTGTTTTTT. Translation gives CATSREGTGDEKLFF.

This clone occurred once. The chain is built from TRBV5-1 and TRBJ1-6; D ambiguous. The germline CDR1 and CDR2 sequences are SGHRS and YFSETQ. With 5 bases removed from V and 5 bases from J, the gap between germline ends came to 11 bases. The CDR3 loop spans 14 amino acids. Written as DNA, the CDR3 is TGCGCCAGCAGTTACGTGGCAGATAATTCACCCCTCCACTTT. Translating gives CASSYVADNSPLHF.

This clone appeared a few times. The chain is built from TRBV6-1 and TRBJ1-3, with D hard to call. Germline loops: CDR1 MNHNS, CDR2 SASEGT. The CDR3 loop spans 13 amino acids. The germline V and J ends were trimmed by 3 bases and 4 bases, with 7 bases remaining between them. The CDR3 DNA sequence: TGTGCCAGCAGTGACCGGGGAGGAAACACCATATATTTT. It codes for CASSDRGGNTIYF.

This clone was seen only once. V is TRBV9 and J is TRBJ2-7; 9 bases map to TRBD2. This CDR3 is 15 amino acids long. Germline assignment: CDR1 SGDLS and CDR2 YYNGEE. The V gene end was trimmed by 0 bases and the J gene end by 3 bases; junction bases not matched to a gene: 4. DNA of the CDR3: TGTGCCAGCAGCGTAGGTAGCGGGGGAGTCTACGAGCAGTACTTC. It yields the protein CASSVGSGGVYEQYF. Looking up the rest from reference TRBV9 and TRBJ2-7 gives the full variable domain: DSGVTQTPKHLITATGQRVTLRCSPRSGDLSVYWYQQSLDQGLQFLIQYYNGEERAKGNILERFSAQQFPDLHSELNLSSLELGDSALYFCASSVGSGGVYEQYFGPGTRLTVT.

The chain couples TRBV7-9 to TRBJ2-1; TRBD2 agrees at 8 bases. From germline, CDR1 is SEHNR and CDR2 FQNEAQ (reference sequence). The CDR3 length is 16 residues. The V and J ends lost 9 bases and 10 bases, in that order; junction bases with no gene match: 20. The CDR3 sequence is CASSEVAGGPRAEQFF. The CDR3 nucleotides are TGTGCCAGTAGTGAGGTGGCGGGAGGTCCACGAGCGGAGCAGTTCTTC.

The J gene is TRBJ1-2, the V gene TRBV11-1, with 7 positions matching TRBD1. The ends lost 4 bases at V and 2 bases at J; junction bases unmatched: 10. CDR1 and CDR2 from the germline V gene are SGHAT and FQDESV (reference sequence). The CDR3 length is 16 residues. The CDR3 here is CASSSIRDSSNYGYTF. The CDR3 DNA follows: TGTGCCAGCAGCTCGATCCGGGACAGTTCCAACTATGGCTACACCTTC.

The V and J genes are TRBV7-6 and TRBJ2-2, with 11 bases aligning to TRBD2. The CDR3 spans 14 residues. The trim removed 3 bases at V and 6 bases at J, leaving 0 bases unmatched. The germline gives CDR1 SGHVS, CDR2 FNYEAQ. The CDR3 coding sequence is TGTGCCAGCAGCTTTAGCGGGAGGGCCGGGGAGCTGTTTTTT. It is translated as CASSFSGRAGELFF.

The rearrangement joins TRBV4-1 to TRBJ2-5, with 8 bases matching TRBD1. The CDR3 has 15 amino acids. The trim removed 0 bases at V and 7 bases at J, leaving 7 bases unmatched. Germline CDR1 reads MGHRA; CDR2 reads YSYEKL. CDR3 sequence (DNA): TGCGCCAGCAGCCAAGAACCCGGACAGGGAGGGACCCAGTACTTC. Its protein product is CASSQEPGQGGTQYF.

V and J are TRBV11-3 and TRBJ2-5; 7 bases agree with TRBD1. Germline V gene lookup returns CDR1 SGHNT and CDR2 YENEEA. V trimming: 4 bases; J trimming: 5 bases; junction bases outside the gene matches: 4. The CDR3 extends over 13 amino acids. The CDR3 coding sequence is TGTGCCAGCAGCTCCGGGACAGCCGAGACCCAGTACTTC. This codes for CASSSGTAETQYF.

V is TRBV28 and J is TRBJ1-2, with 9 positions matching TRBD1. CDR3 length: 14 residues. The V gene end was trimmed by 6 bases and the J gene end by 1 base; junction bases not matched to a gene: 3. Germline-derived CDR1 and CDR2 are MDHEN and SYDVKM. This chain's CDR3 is CASREDRGNYGYTF. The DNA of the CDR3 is TGTGCCAGCAGGGAGGACAGGGGTAACTATGGCTACACCTTC.

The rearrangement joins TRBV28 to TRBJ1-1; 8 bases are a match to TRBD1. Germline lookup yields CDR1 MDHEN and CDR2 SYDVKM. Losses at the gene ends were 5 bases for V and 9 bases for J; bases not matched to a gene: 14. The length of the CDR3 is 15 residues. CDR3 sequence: CASSTPGTGTNQAFF. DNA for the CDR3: TGTGCCAGCAGTACCCCCGGGACAGGTACGAACCAAGCTTTCTTT.

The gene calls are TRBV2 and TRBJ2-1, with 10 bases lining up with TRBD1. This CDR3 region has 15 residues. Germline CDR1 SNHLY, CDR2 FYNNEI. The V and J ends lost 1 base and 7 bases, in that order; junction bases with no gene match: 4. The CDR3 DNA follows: TGTGCCAGCAGTGAAGAAGGGACAGGGGTGAATGAGCAGTTCTTC. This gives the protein CASSEEGTGVNEQFF.

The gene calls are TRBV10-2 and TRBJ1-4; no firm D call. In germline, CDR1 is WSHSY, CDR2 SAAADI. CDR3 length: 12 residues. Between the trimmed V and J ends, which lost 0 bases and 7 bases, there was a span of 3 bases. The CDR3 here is CASSESSEKLFF. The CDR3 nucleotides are TGCGCCAGCAGTGAGTCGAGTGAAAAACTGTTTTTT.

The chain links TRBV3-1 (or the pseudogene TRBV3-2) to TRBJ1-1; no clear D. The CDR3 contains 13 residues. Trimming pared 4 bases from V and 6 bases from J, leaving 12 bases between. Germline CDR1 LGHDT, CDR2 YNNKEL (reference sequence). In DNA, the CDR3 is TGTGCCAGCAGCCCCGGGGTCTACGCTGAAGCTTTCTTT. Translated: CASSPGVYAEAFF.

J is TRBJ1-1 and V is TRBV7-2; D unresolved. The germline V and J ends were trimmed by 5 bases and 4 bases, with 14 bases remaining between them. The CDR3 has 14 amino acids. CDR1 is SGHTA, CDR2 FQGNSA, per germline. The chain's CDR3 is CASSLALRSTEAFF. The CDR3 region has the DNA TGTGCCAGCAGCCTTGCCCTTCGGAGCACTGAAGCTTTCTTT. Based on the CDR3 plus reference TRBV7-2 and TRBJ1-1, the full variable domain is GAGVSQSPSNKVTEKGKDVELRCDPISGHTALYWYRQSLGQGLEFLIYFQGNSAPDKSGLPSDRFSAERTGGSVSTLTIQRTQQEDSAVYLCASSLALRSTEAFFGQGTRLTVV.

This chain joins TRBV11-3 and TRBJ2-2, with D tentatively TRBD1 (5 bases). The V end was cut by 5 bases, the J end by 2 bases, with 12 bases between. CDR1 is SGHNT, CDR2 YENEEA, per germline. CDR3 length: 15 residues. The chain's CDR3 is CASSRRGVNTGELFF. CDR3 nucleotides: TGTGCCAGCAGCCGAAGGGGCGTCAACACCGGGGAGCTGTTTTTT.

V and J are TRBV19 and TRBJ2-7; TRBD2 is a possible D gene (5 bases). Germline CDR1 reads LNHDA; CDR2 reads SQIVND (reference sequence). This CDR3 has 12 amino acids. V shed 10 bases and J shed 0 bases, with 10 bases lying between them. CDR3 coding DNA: TGTGCCACCGAGGGTAGCTCCTACGAGCAGTACTTC. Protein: CATEGSSYEQYF.

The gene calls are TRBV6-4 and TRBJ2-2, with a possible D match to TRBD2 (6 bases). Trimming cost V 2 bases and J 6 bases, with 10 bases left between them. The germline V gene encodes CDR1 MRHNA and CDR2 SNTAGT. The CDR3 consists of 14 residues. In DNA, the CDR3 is TGTGCCAGCAGTGACGGAGCGGGCTCCGGGGAGCTGTTTTTT. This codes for CASSDGAGSGELFF.